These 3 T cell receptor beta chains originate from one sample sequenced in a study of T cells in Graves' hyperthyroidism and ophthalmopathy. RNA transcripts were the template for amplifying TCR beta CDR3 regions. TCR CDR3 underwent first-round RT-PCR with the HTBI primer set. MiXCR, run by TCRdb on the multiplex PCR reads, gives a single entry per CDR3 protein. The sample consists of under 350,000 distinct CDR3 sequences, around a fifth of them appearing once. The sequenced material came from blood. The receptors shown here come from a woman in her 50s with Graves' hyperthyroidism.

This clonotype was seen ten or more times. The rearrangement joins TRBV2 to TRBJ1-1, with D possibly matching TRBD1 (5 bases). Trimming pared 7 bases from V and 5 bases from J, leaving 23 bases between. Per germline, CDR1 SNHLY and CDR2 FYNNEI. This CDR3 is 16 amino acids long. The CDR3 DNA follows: TGTGCCAGCATCCCCCTTAGTGGGGGTAGGAGGACTGAAGCTTTCTTT. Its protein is CASIPLSGGRRTEAFF.

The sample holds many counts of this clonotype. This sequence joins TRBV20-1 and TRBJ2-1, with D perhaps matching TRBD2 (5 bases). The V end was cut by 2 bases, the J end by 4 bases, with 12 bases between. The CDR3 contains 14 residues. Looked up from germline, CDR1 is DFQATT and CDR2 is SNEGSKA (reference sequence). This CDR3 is CSARTGSGYNEQFF. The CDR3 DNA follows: TGCAGTGCTAGAACGGGGTCGGGGTACAATGAGCAGTTCTTC.

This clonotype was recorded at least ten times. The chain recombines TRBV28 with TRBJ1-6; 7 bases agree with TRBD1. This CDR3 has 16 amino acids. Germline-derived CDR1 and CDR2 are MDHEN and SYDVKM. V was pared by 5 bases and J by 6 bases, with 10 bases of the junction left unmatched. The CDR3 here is CASSAYAGQLNSPLHF. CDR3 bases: TGTGCCAGCAGTGCTTACGCGGGACAGCTTAATTCACCCCTCCACTTT.